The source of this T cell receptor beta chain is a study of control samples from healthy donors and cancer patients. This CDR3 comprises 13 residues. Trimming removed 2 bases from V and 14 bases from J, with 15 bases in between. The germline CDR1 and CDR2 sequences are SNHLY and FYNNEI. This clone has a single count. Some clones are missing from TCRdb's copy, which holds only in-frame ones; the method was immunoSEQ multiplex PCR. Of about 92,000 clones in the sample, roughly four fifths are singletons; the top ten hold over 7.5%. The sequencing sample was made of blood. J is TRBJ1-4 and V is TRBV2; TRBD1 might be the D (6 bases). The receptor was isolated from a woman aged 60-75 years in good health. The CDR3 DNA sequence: TGTGCCAGCAGTGAAATACAGGGATTGAGTCTGTTTTTT. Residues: CASSEIQGLSLFF.